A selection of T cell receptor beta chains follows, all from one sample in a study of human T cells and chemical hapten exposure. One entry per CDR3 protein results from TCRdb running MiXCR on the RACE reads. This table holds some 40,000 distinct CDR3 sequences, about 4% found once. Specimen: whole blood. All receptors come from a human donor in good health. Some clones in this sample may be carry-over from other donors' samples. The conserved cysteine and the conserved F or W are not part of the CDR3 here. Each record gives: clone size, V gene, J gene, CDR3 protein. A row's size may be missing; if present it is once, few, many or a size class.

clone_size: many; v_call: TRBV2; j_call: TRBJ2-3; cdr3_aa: ASWGRSTDTQY
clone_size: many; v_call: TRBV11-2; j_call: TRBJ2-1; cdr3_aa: ASLTTNQRERDQF
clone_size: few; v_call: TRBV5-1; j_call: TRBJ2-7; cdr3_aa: ASRAVRGQDEQY
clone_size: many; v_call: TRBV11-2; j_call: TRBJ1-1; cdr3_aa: ASSLDRRNTEAF
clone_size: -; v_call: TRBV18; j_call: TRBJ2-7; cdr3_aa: ASSGTSYEQY
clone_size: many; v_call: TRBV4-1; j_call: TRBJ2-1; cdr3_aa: ASSQDPETSGRNEQF
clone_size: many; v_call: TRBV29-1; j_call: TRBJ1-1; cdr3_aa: SVATYTEAF
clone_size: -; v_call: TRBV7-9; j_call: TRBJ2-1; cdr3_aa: ASSLADWYYNEQF
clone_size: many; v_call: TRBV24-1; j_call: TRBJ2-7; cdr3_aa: ATSKGELNEQY
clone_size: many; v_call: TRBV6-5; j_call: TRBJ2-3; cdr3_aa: ASSRDTSTDTQY
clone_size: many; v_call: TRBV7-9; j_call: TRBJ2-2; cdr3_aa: ASSPQGTGLTGELF
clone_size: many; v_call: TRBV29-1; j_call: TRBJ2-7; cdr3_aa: SVEGLYYEQY
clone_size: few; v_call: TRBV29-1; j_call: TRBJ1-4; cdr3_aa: SDGTAGGRGKLF
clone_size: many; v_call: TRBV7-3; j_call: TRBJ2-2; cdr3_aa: ASSHMTGELF
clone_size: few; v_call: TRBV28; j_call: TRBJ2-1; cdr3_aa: ASSFSGPEQF
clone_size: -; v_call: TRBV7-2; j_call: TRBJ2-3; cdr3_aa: ASSPSPPPEGPPTDTQY
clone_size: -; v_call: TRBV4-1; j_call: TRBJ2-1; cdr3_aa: ASSRGPLSNEQF